This T cell receptor beta chain was sequenced for a study of cytomegalovirus exposure and HLA in healthy donors. Study-wide results and caveats: An analysis done earlier found most TCR beta V segments productive about 87% or about 30% of the time. Association with HLA alleles at 0.05 false discovery rate was found for 15,000 to 20,000 TCR beta sequences in a later analysis.

This PCR relied on a set of 60 Vbeta primers and 13 Jbeta primers. Generated by immunoSEQ multiplex PCR, the TCRdb table keeps only in-frame clones and is missing some. The data hold tens of thousands of clones, with around 80% observed a single time. Germline CDR1 WNHNN, CDR2 SYGVQD (reference sequence). There are 15 residues in the CDR3. Trimming at V came to 9 bases and at J to 4 bases, leaving 12 bases not matched to a gene. Regarding this clone: Its specificity is unknown.

This sequence was found in a male donor in good health and CMV-seropositive. The sample was PBMCs. This rearrangement joins TRBV10-1 to TRBJ2-3; 8 nucleotides align to TRBD2. This CDR3 reads CARKEGTRRPDTQYF. DNA for the CDR3: TGCGCCAGGAAGGAAGGGACTAGACGGCCAGATACGCAGTATTTT.